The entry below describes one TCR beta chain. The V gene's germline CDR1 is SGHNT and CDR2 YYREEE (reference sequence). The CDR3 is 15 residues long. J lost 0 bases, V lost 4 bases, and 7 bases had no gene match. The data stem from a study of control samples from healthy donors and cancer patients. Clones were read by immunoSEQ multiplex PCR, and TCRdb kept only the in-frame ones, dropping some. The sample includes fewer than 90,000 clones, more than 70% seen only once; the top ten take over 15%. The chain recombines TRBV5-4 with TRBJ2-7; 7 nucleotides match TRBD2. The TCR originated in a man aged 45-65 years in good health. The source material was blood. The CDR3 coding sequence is TGTGCCAGCAGCGGCGGGGGACTGACCTCCTACGAGCAGTACTTC. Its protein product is CASSGGGLTSYEQYF.